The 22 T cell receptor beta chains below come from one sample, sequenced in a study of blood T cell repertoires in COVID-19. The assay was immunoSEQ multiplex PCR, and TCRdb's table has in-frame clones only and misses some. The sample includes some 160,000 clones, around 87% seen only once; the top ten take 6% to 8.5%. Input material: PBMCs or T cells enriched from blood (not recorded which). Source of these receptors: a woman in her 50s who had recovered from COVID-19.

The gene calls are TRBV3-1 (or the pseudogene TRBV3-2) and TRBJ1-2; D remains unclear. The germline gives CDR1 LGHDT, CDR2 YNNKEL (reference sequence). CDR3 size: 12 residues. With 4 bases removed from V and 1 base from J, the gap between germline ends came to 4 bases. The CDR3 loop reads CASSLNNYGYTF. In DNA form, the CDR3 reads TGTGCCAGCAGCCTTAATAACTATGGCTACACCTTC.

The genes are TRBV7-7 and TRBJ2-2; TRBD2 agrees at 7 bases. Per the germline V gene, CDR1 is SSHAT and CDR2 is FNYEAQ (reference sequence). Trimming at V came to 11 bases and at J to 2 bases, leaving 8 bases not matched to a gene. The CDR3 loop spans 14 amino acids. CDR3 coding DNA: TGTGCCGTTCGGGGGGACCAAAACACCGGGGAGCTGTTTTTT. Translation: CAVRGDQNTGELFF.

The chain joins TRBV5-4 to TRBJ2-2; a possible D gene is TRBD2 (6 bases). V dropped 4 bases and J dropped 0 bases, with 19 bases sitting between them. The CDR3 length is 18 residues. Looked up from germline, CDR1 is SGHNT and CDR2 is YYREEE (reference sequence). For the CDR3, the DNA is TGTGCCAGCAGCACCGAGGGCTGGGGGACTGCGAACACCGGGGAGCTGTTTTTT. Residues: CASSTEGWGTANTGELFF.

CDR3 residues: CASRQTGEGYEQYF. CDR3 DNA: TGTGCCAGTAGACAGACAGGGGAAGGCTACGAGCAGTACTTC. The chain combines TRBV19 with TRBJ2-7; 8 bases agree with TRBD1. With 6 bases clipped from V and 3 bases from J, the junction kept 7 bases outside the gene matches. Germline assignment: CDR1 LNHDA and CDR2 SQIVND (reference sequence). The CDR3 has 14 residues.

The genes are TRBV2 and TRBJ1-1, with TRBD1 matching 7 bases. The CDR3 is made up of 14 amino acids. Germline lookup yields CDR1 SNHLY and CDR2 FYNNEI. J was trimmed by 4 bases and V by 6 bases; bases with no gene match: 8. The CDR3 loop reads CASSLQGSFTEAFF. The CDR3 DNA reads TGTGCCAGCAGCCTACAGGGGAGTTTCACTGAAGCTTTCTTT.

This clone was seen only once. Here the CDR3 reads CASSYTGSSYNSPLHF. CDR3 coding DNA: TGTGCCAGTAGTTATACAGGGAGCTCCTATAATTCACCCCTCCACTTT. The chain is built from TRBV19 and TRBJ1-6; possible D gene TRBD1, 6 bases. V lost 5 bases and J 0 bases, leaving 11 bases between the germline ends. The CDR3 contains 16 residues. Germline lookup yields CDR1 LNHDA and CDR2 SQIVND (reference sequence).

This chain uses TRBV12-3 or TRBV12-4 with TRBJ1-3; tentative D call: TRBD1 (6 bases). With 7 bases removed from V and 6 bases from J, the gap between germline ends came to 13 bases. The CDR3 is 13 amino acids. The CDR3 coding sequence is TGTGCCAGCAACGTACAGGGTATAAACACCATATATTTT. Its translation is CASNVQGINTIYF.

CDR3 sequence reads: CASRGTSGKSSYEQYF. The DNA for the CDR3 is TGTGCCAGCAGGGGGACTAGCGGAAAGAGCTCCTACGAGCAGTACTTC. V gene TRBV27 combines with J gene TRBJ2-7; 11 nucleotides line up with TRBD2. From germline, CDR1 is MNHEY and CDR2 SMNVEV (reference sequence). V lost 6 bases and J lost 0; bases outside the gene matches: 7. The CDR3 length is 16 residues.

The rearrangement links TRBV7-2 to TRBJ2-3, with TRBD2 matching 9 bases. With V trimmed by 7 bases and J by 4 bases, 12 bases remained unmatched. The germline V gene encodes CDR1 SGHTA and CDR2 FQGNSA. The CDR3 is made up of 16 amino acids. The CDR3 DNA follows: TGTGCCAGCACGCCGACCCTAGCGGGGCTTGCAGATACGCAGTATTTT. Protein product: CASTPTLAGLADTQYF.

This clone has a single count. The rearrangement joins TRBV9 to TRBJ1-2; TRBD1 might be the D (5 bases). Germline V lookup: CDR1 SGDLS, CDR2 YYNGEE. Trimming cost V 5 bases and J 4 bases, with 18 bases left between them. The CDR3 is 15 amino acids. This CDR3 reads CASSVPRGGGYGYTF. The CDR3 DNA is TGTGCCAGCAGTGTCCCAAGGGGAGGTGGCTATGGCTACACCTTC. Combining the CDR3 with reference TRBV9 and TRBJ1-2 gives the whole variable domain DSGVTQTPKHLITATGQRVTLRCSPRSGDLSVYWYQQSLDQGLQFLIQYYNGEERAKGNILERFSAQQFPDLHSELNLSSLELGDSALYFCASSVPRGGGYGYTFGSGTRLTVV.

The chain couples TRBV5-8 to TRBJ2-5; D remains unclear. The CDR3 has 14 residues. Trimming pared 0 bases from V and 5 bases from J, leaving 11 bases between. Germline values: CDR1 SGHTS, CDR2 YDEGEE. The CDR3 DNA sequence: TGTGCCAGCAGCTTGGCCTCAGGTAGTGAGACCCAGTACTTC. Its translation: CASSLASGSETQYF.

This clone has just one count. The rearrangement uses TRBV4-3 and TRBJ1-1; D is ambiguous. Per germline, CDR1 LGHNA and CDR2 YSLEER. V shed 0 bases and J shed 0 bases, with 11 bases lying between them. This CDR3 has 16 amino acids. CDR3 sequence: CASSQDRSRLNTEAFF. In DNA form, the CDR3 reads TGCGCCAGCAGCCAAGATCGGTCCAGGCTGAACACTGAAGCTTTCTTT.

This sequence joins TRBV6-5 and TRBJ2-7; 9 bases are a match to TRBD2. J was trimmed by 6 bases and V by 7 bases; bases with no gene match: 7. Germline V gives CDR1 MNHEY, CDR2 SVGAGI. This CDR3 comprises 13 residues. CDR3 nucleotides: TGTGCCAGCAAGCCTAGCGGGACCAGCGAGCAGTACTTC. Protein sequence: CASKPSGTSEQYF.

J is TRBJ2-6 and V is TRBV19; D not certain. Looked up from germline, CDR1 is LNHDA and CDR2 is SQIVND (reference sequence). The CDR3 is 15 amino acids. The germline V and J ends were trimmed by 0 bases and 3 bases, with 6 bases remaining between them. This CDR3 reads CASSIDRVGANVLTF. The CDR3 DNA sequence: TGTGCCAGTAGTATAGACCGGGTTGGGGCCAACGTCCTGACTTTC.

The chain's CDR3 is CASSGDRGGVGYTF. In nucleotides, the CDR3 is TGTGCCAGCAGCGGCGACAGGGGTGGTGTTGGCTACACCTTC. The gene calls are TRBV27 and TRBJ1-2; 8 bases are a match to TRBD1. CDR1 and CDR2 from the germline V gene are MNHEY and SMNVEV (reference sequence). V dropped 6 bases and J dropped 7; count of bases not matched to a gene: 10. The CDR3 runs 14 residues.

CDR3 DNA sequence: TGTGCCAGCAGCCCCGACAGGGGGTTTACCGAAGCTTTCTTT. It yields the protein CASSPDRGFTEAFF. V usage is TRBV7-9 and J usage is TRBJ1-1, with 9 bases aligning to TRBD1. Losses at the gene ends were 5 bases for V and 8 bases for J; bases not matched to a gene: 9. CDR3 length: 14 residues. CDR1 is SEHNR and CDR2 is FQNEAQ in the germline V gene (reference sequence).

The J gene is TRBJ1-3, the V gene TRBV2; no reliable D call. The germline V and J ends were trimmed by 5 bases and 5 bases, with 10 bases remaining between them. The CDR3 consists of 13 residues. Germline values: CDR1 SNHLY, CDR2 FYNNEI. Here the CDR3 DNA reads TGTGCCAGCAGTCGGGGTGAGAGAAACACCATATATTTT. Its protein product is CASSRGERNTIYF.

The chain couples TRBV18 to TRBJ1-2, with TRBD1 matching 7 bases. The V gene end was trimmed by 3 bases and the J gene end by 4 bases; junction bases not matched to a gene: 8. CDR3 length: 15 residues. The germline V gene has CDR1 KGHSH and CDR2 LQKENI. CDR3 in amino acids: CASSPPGGLSYGYTF. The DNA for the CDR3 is TGTGCCAGCTCACCCCCAGGGGGATTAAGCTATGGCTACACCTTC.

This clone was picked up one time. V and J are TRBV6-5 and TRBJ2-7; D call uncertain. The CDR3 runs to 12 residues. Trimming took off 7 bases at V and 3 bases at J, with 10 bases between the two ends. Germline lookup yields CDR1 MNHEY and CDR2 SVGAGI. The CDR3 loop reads CASMRHRYEQYF. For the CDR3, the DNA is TGTGCCAGCATGAGACACCGCTACGAGCAGTACTTC.

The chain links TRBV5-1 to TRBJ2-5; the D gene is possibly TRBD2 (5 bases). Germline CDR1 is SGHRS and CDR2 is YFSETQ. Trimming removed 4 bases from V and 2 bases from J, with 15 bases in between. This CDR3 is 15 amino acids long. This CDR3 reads CASSKLAVLQETQYF. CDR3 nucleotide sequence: TGCGCCAGCAGCAAGCTAGCTGTGCTGCAAGAGACCCAGTACTTC.

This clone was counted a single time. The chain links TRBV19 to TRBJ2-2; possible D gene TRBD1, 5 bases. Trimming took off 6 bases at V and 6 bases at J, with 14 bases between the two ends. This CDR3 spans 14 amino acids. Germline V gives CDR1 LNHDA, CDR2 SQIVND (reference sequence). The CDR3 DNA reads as TGTGCCAGTAGGGCGGACACCTTAGCCGGGGAGCTGTTTTTT. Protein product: CASRADTLAGELFF.

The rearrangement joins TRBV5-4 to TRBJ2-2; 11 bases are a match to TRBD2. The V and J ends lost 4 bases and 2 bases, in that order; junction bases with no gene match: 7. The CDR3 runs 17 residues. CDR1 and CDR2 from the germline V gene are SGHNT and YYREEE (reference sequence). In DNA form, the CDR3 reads TGTGCCAGCAGCCAAATCGGACTAGCGGGTAACACCGGGGAGCTGTTTTTT. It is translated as CASSQIGLAGNTGELFF.